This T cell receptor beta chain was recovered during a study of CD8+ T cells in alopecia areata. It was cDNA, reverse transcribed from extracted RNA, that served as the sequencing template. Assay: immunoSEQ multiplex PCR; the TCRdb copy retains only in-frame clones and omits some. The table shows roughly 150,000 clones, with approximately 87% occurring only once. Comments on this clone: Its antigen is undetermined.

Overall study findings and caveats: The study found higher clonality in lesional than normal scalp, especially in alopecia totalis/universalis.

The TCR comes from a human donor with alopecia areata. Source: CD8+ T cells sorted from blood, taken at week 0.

The CDR3 DNA reads as TGTGCCAGCAGCGTAGCGGGAAGCGGGGCAAATGAGCAGTTCTTC. Residues: CASSVAGSGANEQFF. This chain uses TRBV9 with TRBJ2-1, with 7 bases that match TRBD2. The CDR3 runs to 15 residues. J was trimmed by 7 bases and V by 0 bases; bases with no gene match: 7. Germline V gene sequence: CDR1 SGDLS, CDR2 YYNGEE.